This T cell receptor (beta chain) was captured in a study of vaccination effects on CD4 cells after COVID-19. Antigen-specific CD4+ T cells were expanded (with viral peptide pools) by the ViraFEST assay ahead of sequencing. Having been cultured for approximately ten days, the cells underwent CD4+ T cell isolation. Sometime from March through December 2020, the person acquired a SARS-CoV-2 infection that PCR confirmed. Study-level points and caveats: The study dataset contains few convalescent patients and includes no early post-infection timepoints.

The assay was immunoSEQ multiplex PCR, and TCRdb's table has in-frame clones only and misses some. The table lists roughly 35,000 clones, over 60% of them singletons, with over 15% in the top ten. Germline V gene sequence: CDR1 SGHRS, CDR2 YFSETQ. V dropped 4 bases and J dropped 2; count of bases not matched to a gene: 5. This CDR3 contains 15 residues. Remarks on this clone: The antigen is not known.

The chain has TRBV5-1 and TRBJ1-4, with 7 bases identical to TRBD1. This clonotype was sampled from a human donor who had a prior SARS-CoV-2 infection. The source material was CD4+ T cells from PBMCs cultured with HCoV-NL63 spike peptides, sampled before COVID-19 vaccination. The CDR3 DNA reads TGCGCCAGCAGCCCAGAGGGGGCGACTAATGAAAAACTGTTTTTT. Protein sequence: CASSPEGATNEKLFF.